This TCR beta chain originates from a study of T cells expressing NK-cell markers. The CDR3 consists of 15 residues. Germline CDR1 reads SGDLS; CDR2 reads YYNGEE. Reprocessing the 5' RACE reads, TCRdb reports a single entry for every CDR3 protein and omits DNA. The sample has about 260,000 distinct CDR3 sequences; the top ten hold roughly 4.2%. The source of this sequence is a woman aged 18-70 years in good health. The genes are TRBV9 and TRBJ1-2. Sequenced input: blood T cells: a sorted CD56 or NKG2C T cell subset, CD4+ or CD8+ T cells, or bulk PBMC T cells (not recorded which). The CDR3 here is CASSVGPTGDYGYTF. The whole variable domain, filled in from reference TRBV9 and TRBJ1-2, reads DSGVTQTPKHLITATGQRVTLRCSPRSGDLSVYWYQQSLDQGLQFLIQYYNGEERAKGNILERFSAQQFPDLHSELNLSSLELGDSALYFCASSVGPTGDYGYTFGSGTRLTVV.